Shown below are 8 T cell receptor beta chains from a single sample sequenced in a study of shared clonotypes between healthy human individuals (dated by TCRdb to 2019 to 2021). The library was made by the immunoSEQ multiplex PCR assay. TCRdb re-hosts the immuneACCESS table, in-frame sequences only. Its copies lack some clones; in the studies checked, an unresolved V gene accounts for under half of them, and the cause for the rest is not known. This sample gives approximately 2,000,000 clones in total; 85% to 95% of them show up just once. The top ten clones comprise about 0.41% of the sample. Sequencing used naive CD4+ T cells from PBMCs. Per the publication, the cell subset or site label means: CD45RA+ positively selected. The receptor set was obtained from a man aged 18 to 29 in good health. Some clones in this sample may be carry-over from other donors' samples.

Notes on this clone: A much larger clone sits a single nucleotide away, making a read error possible. The rearrangement joins TRBV27 to TRBJ2-5, with D uncertain. The assigned J gene may be wrong: the sequence end matches TRBJ2-7 better. The CDR3 sequence is 11 residues long. Germline assignment: CDR1 MNHEY and CDR2 SMNVEV (reference sequence). In DNA, the CDR3 is TGTGCCAGCAGCTCCTCCTACGAGCAGTACTTC. It is translated as CASSSSYEQYF.

Concerning this clone: Other DNA sequences in this sample translate to the same CDR3. The gene calls are TRBV7-3 and TRBJ1-1; the match to TRBD1 covers 9 bases. Germline CDR1 is SGHTA and CDR2 is FQGTGA. V dropped 0 bases and J dropped 3; count of bases not matched to a gene: 2. The length of the CDR3 is 15 residues. The CDR3 DNA is TGTGCCAGCAGCTTAACTGGGACAGGGTACACTGAAGCTTTCTTT. It is translated as CASSLTGTGYTEAFF. Full variable domain (rest looked up from reference TRBV7-3 and TRBJ1-1): GAGVSQTPSNKVTEKGKYVELRCDPISGHTALYWYRQSLGQGPEFLIYFQGTGAADDSGLPNDRFFAVRPEGSVSTLKIQRTERGDSAVYLCASSLTGTGYTEAFFGQGTRLTVV.

The chain links TRBV7-2 to TRBJ2-7, with 10 bases aligning to TRBD2. J gave up 5 bases and V 8 bases, and 15 bases lay outside the gene matches. Germline V lookup: CDR1 SGHTA, CDR2 FQGNSA. CDR3 length: 16 amino acids. The CDR3 DNA reads as TGTGCCAGCGATCGGGCTAGCGGGAGTCGTTCGCACGAGCAGTACTTC. Encoded protein: CASDRASGSRSHEQYF.

V and J are TRBV6-1 and TRBJ1-5; D gene unclear. The CDR3 consists of 12 residues. Trimming took 8 bases from V and 7 from J, leaving 12 bases between them. Germline V gene sequence: CDR1 MNHNS, CDR2 SASEGT. CDR3 loop: CASGRTAQPQHF. CDR3 bases: TGTGCCAGCGGCCGGACTGCCCAGCCCCAGCATTTT.

This clone occurred a few times. This chain uses TRBV28 with TRBJ2-5, with 7 bases that match TRBD1. Trimming at V came to 2 bases and at J to 0 bases, leaving 6 bases not matched to a gene. Germline lookup yields CDR1 MDHEN and CDR2 SYDVKM. There are 16 residues in the CDR3. The CDR3 sequence is CASSLPQGQNQETQYF. In nucleotides, the CDR3 is TGTGCCAGCAGTTTACCCCAGGGACAGAACCAAGAGACCCAGTACTTC.

This clone has just one count. The V call is TRBV7-8, the J call TRBJ2-2; D call uncertain. CDR3 length equals 15 residues. V gave up 1 base and J gave up 3 bases, with 9 bases separating them. Germline-derived CDR1 and CDR2 are SGHVS and FQNEAQ. The CDR3 bases are TGTGCCAGCAGCTTAGAAACGGGCCACACCGGGGAGCTGTTTTTT. Amino acids: CASSLETGHTGELFF.

V usage is TRBV28 and J usage is TRBJ2-2; 9 bases agree with TRBD1. CDR1 is MDHEN and CDR2 is SYDVKM in the germline V gene. The CDR3 length is 19 residues. Losses at the gene ends were 6 bases for V and 3 bases for J; bases not matched to a gene: 17. This CDR3 is CASSTFRLQGAEDTGELFF. CDR3 DNA sequence: TGTGCCAGCAGCACTTTCCGCCTACAGGGGGCCGAGGACACCGGGGAGCTGTTTTTT.

This sequence joins TRBV11-2 and TRBJ1-4; 7 bases line up with TRBD1. The CDR3 length is 17 residues. In germline, CDR1 is SGHAT, CDR2 FQNNGV. J was trimmed by 8 bases and V by 5 bases; bases with no gene match: 17. In DNA, the CDR3 is TGTGCCAGCAGCCCCGGGACAGCCGGGGGAGGAGGGGAAAAACTGTTTTTT. This encodes CASSPGTAGGGGEKLFF.